This T cell receptor beta chain was profiled in a study of OX40 agonist ivuxolimab in advanced cancers. Study-wide results and limits: The specificity for antigen of the expanded peripheral T cells was not determined.

As for this clone: Its antigen is as yet unknown. A read error may account for a junction end that differs from germline.

Data came from immunoSEQ multiplex PCR; TCRdb stores just in-frame clones and leaves some out. The sample has more than 65,000 clones; around 89% are singletons. The CDR3 has 16 amino acids. The V gene's germline CDR1 is KGHSH and CDR2 LQKENI. This sequence joins TRBV18 and TRBJ1-1; D might be TRBD1 (6 bases). The material was CD4+ or CD8+ T cells sorted from blood, obtained in a trial of the OX40 agonist ivuxolimab. The source is an adult with an advanced solid tumor such as melanoma, head and neck, liver or kidney cancer. DNA for the CDR3: TGTGCCAGCTCACCCTTTGATGGACAGCTGAACGCTGAAGCTTTCTTT. It is translated as CASSPFDGQLNAEAFF. The full variable domain, with the rest looked up from reference TRBV18 and TRBJ1-1, is NAGVMQNPRHLVRRRGQEARLRCSPMKGHSHVYWYRQLPEEGLKFMVYLQKENIIDESGMPKERFSAEFPKEGPSILRIQQVVRGDSAAYFCASSPFDGQLNAEAFFGQGTRLTVV.